The present entry profiles one T cell receptor beta chain with its context. The record originates from a study of T and B cells in COVID-19 patients. Multiplex PCR with BIOMED2 TRB-A/B primer pools amplified TRB rearrangements. MiXCR, run by TCRdb on the multiplex PCR reads, gives a single entry per CDR3 protein. Among nearly 15,000 distinct CDR3 sequences listed, 25% to 30% were seen once. Per the germline V gene, CDR1 is MNHNS and CDR2 is SASEGT. V was pared by 8 bases and J by 2 bases, with 18 bases between. The CDR3 extends over 15 amino acids. Each TRB amplification used roughly 230-550 ng of genomic DNA from blood.

J is TRBJ1-1 and V is TRBV6-1, with D possibly being TRBD1 (5 bases). Sequenced sample: blood. The TCR sequence derives from a human donor who had recovered from COVID-19. CDR3 in amino acids: CASGKGASANTEAFF. In DNA, the CDR3 is TGTGCCAGCGGAAAAGGGGCCAGTGCTAACACTGAAGCTTTCTTT.